The present entry profiles one T cell receptor (beta chain) with its context. Antigen unknown. This record belongs to a study of T cell responses to AZD1222 COVID-19 vaccine. General study points: After the peak T cell response, and only then, were repertoires sampled. Baseline serology detected seropositivity in only six or seven AZD1222 recipients.

TCRdb keeps only in-frame clones here, not all; method: immunoSEQ multiplex PCR. The sample records about 100,000 clones, more than 80% being singletons. The sequencing here drew on peripheral blood, taken 28 days after the second AZD1222 dose. The TCR sequence derives from an adult who received the AZD1222 COVID-19 vaccine.

For the CDR3, the DNA is TGTGCCAGCAGCTTAGAGGGACGGCTTAACTATGGCTACACCTTC. Protein sequence: CASSLEGRLNYGYTF. V is TRBV7-8 and J is TRBJ1-2; possibly TRBD1 for D (5 bases). Germline CDR1 SGHVS, CDR2 FQNEAQ. This CDR3 region has 15 residues. The V end lost 1 base, the J end lost 1 base, and 10 bases lay between the germline ends.